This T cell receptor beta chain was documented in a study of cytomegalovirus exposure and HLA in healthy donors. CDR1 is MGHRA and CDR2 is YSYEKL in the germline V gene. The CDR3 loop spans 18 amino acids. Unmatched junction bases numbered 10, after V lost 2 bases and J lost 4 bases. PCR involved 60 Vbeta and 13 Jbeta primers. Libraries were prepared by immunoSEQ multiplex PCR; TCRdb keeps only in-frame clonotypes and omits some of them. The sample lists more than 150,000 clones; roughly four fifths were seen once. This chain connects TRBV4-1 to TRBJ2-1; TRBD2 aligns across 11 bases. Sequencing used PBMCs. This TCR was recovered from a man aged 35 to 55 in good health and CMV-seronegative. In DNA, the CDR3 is TGCGCCAGCAGCCAACGGTCCCCGGGACTAGCGGCATACAATGAGCAGTTCTTC. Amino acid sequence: CASSQRSPGLAAYNEQFF.